This T cell receptor beta chain was retrieved from a study of shared clonotypes between healthy human individuals. The overall study: CD4 naive and memory got three plates each, CD8 naive two, CD8 memory one. Points from the study as a whole: Larger estimated richness was generally seen in naive subsets than in memory subsets. Sharing across a few donors was seen in about 5% of naive CD4 clonotypes.

The protocol was immunoSEQ multiplex PCR, while the TCRdb copy is restricted to in-frame clones and leaves out a portion. The table records over a million clones, around 74% of them present only once. Remarks on this clone: Its antigen remains unidentified. The same CDR3 can be traced to other DNA sequences in this sample.

A CD45RA-negative memory subset and a CD45RA+ naive subset were separated from the CD4+ cells. CDR1 is SGHRS, CDR2 YFSETQ, per germline. With 0 bases removed from V and 5 bases from J, the gap between germline ends came to 14 bases. The CDR3 is made up of 15 amino acids. The source material was memory CD4+ T cells sorted from blood. Noted subset: CD45RA-negative fraction. V usage is TRBV5-1 and J usage is TRBJ2-5; D is perhaps TRBD2 (6 bases). The sequence was collected from a man aged 18 to 30 in good health. The CDR3, as DNA: TGCGCCAGCAGCTTGGCCGGATCTGGAGGGGAGACCCAGTACTTC. Translated: CASSLAGSGGETQYF.